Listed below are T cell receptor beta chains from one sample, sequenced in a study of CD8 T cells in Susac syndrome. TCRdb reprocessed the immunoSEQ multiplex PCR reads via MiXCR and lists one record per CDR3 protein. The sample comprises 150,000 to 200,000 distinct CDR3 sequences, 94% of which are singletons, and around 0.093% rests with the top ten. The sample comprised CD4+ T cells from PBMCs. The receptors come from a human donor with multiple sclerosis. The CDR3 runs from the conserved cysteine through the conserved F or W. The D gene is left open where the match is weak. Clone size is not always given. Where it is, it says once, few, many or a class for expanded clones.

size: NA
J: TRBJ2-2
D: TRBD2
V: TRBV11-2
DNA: TGTGCCAGCACAAACCGGGGGTTAGCGGGAGAAAAAAACACCGGGGAGCTGTTTTTT
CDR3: CASTNRGLAGEKNTGELFF

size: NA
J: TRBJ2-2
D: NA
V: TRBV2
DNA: TGTGCCAGCAACAAAGACGGGACGACCGGGGAGCTGTTTTTT
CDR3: CASNKDGTTGELFF

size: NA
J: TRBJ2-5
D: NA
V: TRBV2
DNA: TGTGCCAGCAACATACAAGAGACCCAGTACTTC
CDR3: CASNIQETQYF

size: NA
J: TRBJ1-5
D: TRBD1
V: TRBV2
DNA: TGTGCCAGCAAGAAGACAGGGCCCGATCAGCCCCAGCATTTT
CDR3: CASKKTGPDQPQHF

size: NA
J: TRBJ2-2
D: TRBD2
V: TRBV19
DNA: TGTGCCAGTAGTATCGGCGGGAGATTTACCGGGGAGCTGTTTTTT
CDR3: CASSIGGRFTGELFF

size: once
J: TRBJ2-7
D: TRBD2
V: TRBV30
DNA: TGTGCCTGGAGTGTAGCTAGCGGGGGCTACGAGCAGTACTTC
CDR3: CAWSVASGGYEQYF

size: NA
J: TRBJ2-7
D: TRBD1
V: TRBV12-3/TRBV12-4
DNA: TGTGCCAGCAGTCCAGCGGGACAGGGGGCCGGCGAGCAGTACTTC
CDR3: CASSPAGQGAGEQYF

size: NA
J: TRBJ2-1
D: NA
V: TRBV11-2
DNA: TGTGCCAGCAGCCATTATAGCGGAAACAGCTCCTACAATGAGCAGTTCTTC
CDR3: CASSHYSGNSSYNEQFF

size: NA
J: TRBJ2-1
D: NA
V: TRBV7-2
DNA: TGTGCCAGCAGCCCTAGGCGGGGCTACAATGAGCAGTTCTTC
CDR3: CASSPRRGYNEQFF

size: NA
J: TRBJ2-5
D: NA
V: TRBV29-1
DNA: TGCAGCGTGGGGGGCGGGGGTGAATCGGAGACCCAGTACTTC
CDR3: CSVGGGGESETQYF

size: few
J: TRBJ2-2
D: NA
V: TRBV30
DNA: TGTGCCTGGAGCCGAAGCCCCGGGGAGCTGTTTTTT
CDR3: CAWSRSPGELFF

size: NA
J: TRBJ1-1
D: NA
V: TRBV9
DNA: TGTGCCAGCAGCGTCCGCCCAGAGGACACTGAAGCTTTCTTT
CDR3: CASSVRPEDTEAFF

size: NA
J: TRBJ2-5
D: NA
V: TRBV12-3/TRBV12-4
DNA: TGTGCCAGCAGTTTAATAGAGTCGGAGACCCAGTACTTC
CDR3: CASSLIESETQYF

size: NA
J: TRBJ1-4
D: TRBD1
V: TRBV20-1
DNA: TGCAGTGCTCAGAACAGACAGGGCCGCGGTATAACTAATGAAAAACTGTTTTTT
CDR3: CSAQNRQGRGITNEKLFF

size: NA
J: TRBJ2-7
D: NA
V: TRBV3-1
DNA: TGTGCCAGCCCCCCTTACGAGCAGTACTTC
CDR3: CASPPYEQYF

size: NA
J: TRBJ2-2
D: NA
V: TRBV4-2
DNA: TGTGCCAGCAGCCGAGGCAAGGAAACCGGGGAGCTGTTTTTT
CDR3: CASSRGKETGELFF

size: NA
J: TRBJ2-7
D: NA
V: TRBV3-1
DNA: TGTGCCAGCGGAACCCACGAGCAGTACTTC
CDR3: CASGTHEQYF

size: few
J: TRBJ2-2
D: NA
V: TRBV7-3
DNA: TGTGCCAGCAGCCCCACACTAGACACCGGGGAGCTGTTTTTT
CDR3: CASSPTLDTGELFF

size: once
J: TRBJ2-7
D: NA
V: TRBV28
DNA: TGTGCCAGCAGTTTATCTGTCGGCGAGCAGTACTTC
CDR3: CASSLSVGEQYF

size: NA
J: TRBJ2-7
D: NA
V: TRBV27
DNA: TGTGCCAGCAGCAGACCCGGGACTTTCTACGAGCAGTACTTC
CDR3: CASSRPGTFYEQYF

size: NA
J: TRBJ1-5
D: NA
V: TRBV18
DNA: TGTGCCAGCTCAGACCTGGGTAGCAATCAGCCCCAGCATTTT
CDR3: CASSDLGSNQPQHF

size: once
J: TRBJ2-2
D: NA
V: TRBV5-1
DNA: TGCGCCAGCAGCTTGACAGGTTACGCCGGGGAGCTGTTTTTT
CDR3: CASSLTGYAGELFF

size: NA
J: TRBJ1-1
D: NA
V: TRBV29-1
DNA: TGCAGCGTCGCCCACCGTGGGACTGAAGCTTTCTTT
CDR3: CSVAHRGTEAFF

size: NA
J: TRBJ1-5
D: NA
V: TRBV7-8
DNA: TGTGCCAGCAGCGCGACAAGGGTCGAAGGTGTTCCGCATTTT
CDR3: CASSATRVEGVPHF

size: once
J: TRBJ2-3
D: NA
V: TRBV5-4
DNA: TGTGCCAGCAGCCCTACAAGCAATGCCGCGCAGTATTTT
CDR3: CASSPTSNAAQYF

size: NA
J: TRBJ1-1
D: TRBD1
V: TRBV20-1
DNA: TGCAGTCTTCTGGGGACAGGGCCTGAAGCTTTCTTT
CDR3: CSLLGTGPEAFF

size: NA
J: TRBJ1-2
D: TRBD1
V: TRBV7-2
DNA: TGTGCCAGCAGTCCCCCTAACGACAGGGAACATGGCTACACCTTC
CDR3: CASSPPNDREHGYTF

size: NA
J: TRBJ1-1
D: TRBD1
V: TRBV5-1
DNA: TGCGCCAGCAGCTACGGACAGGGAGACACTGAAGCTTTCTTT
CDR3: CASSYGQGDTEAFF

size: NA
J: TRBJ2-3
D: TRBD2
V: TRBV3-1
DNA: TGTGCCAGCAGCCAATACGTCGGCGGGAGAGGCACAGATACGCAGTATTTT
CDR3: CASSQYVGGRGTDTQYF

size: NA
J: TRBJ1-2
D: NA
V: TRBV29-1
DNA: TGCAGCGTTGAGGACAGTAACTATGGCTACACCTTC
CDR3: CSVEDSNYGYTF

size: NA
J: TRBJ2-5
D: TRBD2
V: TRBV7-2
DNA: TGTGCCAGCAGCTTAGTCGGGAGGTCATGGGAGACCCAGTACTTC
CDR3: CASSLVGRSWETQYF

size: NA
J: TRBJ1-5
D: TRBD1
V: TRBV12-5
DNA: TGTGCTAGTGGTTTGACAAAGACAGGGCGGGGGGAAAGTCAGCCCCAGCATTTT
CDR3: CASGLTKTGRGESQPQHF

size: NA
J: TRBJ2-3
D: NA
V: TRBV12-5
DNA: TGTGCTAGTGGTCGACAGGGCACAGATACGCAGTATTTT
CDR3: CASGRQGTDTQYF

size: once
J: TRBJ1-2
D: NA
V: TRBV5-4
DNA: TGTGCCAGCAGCTCCTGGATTGGGGACGGCTACACCTTC
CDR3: CASSSWIGDGYTF

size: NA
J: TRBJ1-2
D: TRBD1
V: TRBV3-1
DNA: TGTGCCAGCAGCCGCAGGGGGAACAGTGTTAGCGATGGCTACACCTTC
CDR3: CASSRRGNSVSDGYTF

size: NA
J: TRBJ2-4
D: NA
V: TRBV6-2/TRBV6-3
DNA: TGTGCCAGCAGTTACGCAGGAAACATTCAGTACTTC
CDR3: CASSYAGNIQYF

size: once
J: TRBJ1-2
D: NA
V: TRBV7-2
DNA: TGTGCCAGCAGCTTAGGGAAGGGGTTTGGCGGCTACACCTTC
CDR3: CASSLGKGFGGYTF

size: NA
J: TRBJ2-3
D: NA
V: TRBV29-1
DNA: TGCAGCCATTCCATGGGAGATACGCAGTATTTT
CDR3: CSHSMGDTQYF

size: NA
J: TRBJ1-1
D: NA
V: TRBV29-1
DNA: TGCAGCGTTGGCAGTGGCACTGAAGCTTTCTTT
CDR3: CSVGSGTEAFF

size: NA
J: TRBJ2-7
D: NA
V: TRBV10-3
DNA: TGTGCCATCAGCCCTGAGTCTGACCCTTCCTACGAGCAGTACTTC
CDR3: CAISPESDPSYEQYF

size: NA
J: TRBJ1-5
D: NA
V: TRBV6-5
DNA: TGTGCCAGCAAACCAGGGTATAGCAATCAGCCCCAGCATTTT
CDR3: CASKPGYSNQPQHF

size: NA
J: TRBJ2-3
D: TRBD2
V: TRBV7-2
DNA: TGTGCCAGCAGCTCAGTTACTAGCGGAACTAGCACAGATACGCAGTATTTT
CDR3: CASSSVTSGTSTDTQYF

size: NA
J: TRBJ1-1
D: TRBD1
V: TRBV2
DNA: TGTGCCAGCCTAACAGGGGAGAACACTGAAGCTTTCTTT
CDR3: CASLTGENTEAFF

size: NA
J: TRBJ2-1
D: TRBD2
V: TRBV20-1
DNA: TGCAGTGCTAGAGACGTAAAAGGGACTAGCAGGAATATTGAGCAGTTCTTC
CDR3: CSARDVKGTSRNIEQFF

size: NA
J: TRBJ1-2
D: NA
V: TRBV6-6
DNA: TGTGCCAGCACCCAGGGTACCTATGGCTACACCTTC
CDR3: CASTQGTYGYTF